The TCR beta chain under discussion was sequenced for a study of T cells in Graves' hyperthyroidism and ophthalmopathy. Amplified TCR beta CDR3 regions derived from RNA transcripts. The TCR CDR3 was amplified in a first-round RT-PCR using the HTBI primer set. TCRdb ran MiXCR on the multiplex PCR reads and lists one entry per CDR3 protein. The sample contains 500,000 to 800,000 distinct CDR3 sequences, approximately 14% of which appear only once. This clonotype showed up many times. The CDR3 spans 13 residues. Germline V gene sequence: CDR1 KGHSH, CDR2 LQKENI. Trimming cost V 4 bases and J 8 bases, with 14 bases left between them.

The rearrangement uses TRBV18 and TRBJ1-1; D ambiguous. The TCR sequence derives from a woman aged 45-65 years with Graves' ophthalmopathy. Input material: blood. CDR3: CASSQLGRLEAFF. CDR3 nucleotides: TGTGCCAGCTCACAACTAGGTCGTCTCGAAGCTTTCTTT.